This T cell receptor beta chain was documented in a study of blood T cell repertoires in COVID-19. Study-level background: In each case, the material was cDNA or gDNA derived from T cells, B-cell-depleted T cells, or PBMCs.

The table came from immunoSEQ multiplex PCR; TCRdb's copy has only in-frame clones and leaves some out. Of more than 250,000 clones in the sample, about 82% were seen once. Germline trimming cut 2 bases from V and 6 bases from J; bases unmatched to any gene: 12. The germline CDR1 and CDR2 sequences are MDHEN and SYDVKM. This CDR3 is built from 17 residues. Sequencing was performed on peripheral blood. This receptor was identified in a woman aged 45-65 years with acute or convalescent COVID-19. The chain links TRBV28 to TRBJ2-3; 9 bases align to TRBD2. The CDR3 sequence is CASSLPGEAGGLDTQYF. The CDR3 region has the DNA TGTGCCAGCAGTTTACCTGGGGAAGCGGGAGGCCTGGATACGCAGTATTTT.